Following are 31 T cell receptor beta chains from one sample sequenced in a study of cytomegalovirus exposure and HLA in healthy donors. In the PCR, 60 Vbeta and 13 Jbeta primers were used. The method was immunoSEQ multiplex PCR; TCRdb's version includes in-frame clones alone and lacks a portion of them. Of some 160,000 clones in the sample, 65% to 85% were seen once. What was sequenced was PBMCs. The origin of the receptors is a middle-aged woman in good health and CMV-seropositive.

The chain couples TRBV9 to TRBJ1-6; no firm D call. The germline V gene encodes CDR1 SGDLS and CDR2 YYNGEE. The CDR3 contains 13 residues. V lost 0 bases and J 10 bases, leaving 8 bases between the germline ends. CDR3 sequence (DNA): TGTGCCAGCAGCGTAGAAGCGGTGTCACCCCTCCACTTT. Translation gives CASSVEAVSPLHF.

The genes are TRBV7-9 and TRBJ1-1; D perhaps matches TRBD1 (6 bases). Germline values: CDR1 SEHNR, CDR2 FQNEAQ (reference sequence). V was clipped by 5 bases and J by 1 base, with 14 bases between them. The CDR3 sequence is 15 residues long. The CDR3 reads CASSPPGQPNTEAFF. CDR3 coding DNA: TGTGCCAGCAGCCCCCCGGGACAACCGAACACTGAAGCTTTCTTT.

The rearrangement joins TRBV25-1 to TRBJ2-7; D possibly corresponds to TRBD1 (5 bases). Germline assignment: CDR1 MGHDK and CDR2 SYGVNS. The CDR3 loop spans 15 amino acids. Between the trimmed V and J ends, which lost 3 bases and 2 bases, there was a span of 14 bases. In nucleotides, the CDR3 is TGTGCCAGCAGTGAGGGGCAAGGGAAACCCTACGAGCAGTACTTC. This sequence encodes CASSEGQGKPYEQYF.

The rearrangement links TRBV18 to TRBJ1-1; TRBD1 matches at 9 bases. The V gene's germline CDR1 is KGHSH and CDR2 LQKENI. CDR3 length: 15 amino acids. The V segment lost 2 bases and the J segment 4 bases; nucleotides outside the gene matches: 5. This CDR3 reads CASSPGTGPGTEAFF. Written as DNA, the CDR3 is TGTGCCAGCTCACCAGGGACAGGGCCAGGCACTGAAGCTTTCTTT.

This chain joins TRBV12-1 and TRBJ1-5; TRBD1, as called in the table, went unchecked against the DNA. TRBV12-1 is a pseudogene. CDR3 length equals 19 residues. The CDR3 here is CASSLCRDTDPWSNQPQHF. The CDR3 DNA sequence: TGTGCCAGCAGCTTATGCAGGGACACCGACCCTTGGAGCAATCAGCCCCAGCATTTT.

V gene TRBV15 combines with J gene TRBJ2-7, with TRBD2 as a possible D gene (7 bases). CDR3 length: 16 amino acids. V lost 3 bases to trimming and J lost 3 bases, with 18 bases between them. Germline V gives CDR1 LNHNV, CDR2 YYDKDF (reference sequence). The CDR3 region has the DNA TGTGCCACCAGCAGTGTCCGGGGGGCAAAATACTACGAGCAGTACTTC. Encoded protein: CATSSVRGAKYYEQYF.

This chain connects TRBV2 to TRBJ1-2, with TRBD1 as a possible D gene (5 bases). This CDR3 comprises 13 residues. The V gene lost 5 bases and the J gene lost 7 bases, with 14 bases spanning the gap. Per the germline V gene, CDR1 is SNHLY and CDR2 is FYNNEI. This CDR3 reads CASSPGAMSGYTF. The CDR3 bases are TGTGCCAGCAGTCCTGGGGCAATGAGTGGCTACACCTTC. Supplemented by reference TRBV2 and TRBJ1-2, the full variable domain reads EPEVTQTPSHQVTQMGQEVILRCVPISNHLYFYWYRQILGQKVEFLVSFYNNEISEKSEIFDDQFSVERPDGSNFTLKIRSTKLEDSAMYFCASSPGAMSGYTFGSGTRLTVV.

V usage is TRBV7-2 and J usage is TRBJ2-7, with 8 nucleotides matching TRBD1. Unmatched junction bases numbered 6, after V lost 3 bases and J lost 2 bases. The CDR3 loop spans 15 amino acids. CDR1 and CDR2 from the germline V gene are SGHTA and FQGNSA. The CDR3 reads CASSFKTGGPYEQYF. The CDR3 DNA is TGTGCCAGCAGCTTCAAAACAGGGGGGCCCTACGAGCAGTACTTC.

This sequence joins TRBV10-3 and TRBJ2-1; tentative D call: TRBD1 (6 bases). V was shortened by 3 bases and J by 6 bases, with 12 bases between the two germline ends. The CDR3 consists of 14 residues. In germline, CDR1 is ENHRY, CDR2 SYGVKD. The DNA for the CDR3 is TGTGCCATCAGTGATTCGACAGGTTCCAATGAGCAGTTCTTC. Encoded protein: CAISDSTGSNEQFF.

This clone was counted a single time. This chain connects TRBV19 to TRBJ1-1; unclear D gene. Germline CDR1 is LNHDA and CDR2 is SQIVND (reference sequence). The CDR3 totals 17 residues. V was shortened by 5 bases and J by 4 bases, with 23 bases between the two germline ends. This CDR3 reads CASSPRRGGYGVTEAFF. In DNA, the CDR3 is TGTGCCAGTAGTCCCCGGAGAGGCGGGTACGGGGTCACTGAAGCTTTCTTT. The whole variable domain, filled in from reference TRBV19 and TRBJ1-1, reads DGGITQSPKYLFRKEGQNVTLSCEQNLNHDAMYWYRQDPGQGLRLIYYSQIVNDFQKGDIAEGYSVSREKKESFPLTVTSAQKNPTAFYLCASSPRRGGYGVTEAFFGQGTRLTVV.

DNA for the CDR3: TGTGCCAGCAGCCCCCCGGGGGGAAACACCATATATTTT. Translation gives CASSPPGGNTIYF. This rearrangement joins TRBV7-3 to TRBJ1-3; D remains unclear. The germline V gene encodes CDR1 SGHTA and CDR2 FQGTGA. V was trimmed by 5 bases and J by 4 bases, leaving 9 bases between them. CDR3 length: 13 residues.

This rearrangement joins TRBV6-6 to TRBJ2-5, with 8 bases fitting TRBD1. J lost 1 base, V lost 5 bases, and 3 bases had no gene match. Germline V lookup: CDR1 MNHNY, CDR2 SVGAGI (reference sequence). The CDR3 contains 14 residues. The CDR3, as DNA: TGTGCCAGCAGTCCCGGGACAGGCCAAGAGACCCAGTACTTC. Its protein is CASSPGTGQETQYF.

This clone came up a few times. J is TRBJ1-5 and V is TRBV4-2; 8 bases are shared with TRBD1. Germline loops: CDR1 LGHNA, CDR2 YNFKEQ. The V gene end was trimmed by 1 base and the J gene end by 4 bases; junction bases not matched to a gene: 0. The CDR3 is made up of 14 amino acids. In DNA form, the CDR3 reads TGTGCCAGCAGCCAAGGGACAGGGAATCAGCCCCAGCATTTT. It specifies CASSQGTGNQPQHF.

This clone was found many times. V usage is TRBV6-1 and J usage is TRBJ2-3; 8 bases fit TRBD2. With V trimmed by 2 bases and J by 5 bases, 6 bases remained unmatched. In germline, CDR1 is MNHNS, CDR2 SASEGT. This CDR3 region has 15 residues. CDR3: CASSELSGGQDTQYF. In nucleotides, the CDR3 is TGTGCCAGCAGTGAACTAAGCGGGGGACAAGATACGCAGTATTTT.

The CDR3 reads CASSLKGASYEQYF. The CDR3 DNA reads as TGTGCCAGCAGCTTAAAAGGGGCGAGCTACGAGCAGTACTTC. The gene calls are TRBV11-3 and TRBJ2-7, with D tentatively TRBD1 (5 bases). The CDR3 spans 14 residues. CDR1 is SGHNT, CDR2 YENEEA, per germline. V was trimmed by 2 bases and J by 3 bases, leaving 11 bases between them. The full variable domain, in which reference TRBV11-3 and TRBJ2-7 provide the parts outside the CDR3, is EAGVVQSPRYKIIEKKQPVAFWCNPISGHNTLYWYLQNLGQGPELLIRYENEEAVDDSQLPKDRFSAERLKGVDSTLKIQPAELGDSAVYLCASSLKGASYEQYFGPGTRLTVT.

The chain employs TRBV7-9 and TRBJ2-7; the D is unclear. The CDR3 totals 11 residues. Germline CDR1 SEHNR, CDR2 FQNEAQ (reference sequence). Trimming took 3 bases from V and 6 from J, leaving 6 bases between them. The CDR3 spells CASSFGSEQYF. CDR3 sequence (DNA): TGTGCCAGCAGCTTCGGGTCCGAGCAGTACTTC.

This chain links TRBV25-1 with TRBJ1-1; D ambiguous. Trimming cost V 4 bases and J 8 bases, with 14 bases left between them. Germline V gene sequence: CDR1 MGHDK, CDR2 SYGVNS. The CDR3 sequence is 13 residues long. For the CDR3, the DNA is TGTGCCAGCAGTGGCCCCGGACTGTGGGAAGCTTTCTTT. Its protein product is CASSGPGLWEAFF.

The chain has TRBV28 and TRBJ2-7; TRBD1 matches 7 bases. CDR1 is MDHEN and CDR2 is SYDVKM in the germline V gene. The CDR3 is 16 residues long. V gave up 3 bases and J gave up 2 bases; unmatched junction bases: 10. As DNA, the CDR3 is TGTGCCAGCAGTTTTGGGGGACAGATAAAGGCCTACGAGCAGTACTTC. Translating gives CASSFGGQIKAYEQYF. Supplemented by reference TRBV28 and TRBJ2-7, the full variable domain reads DVKVTQSSRYLVKRTGEKVFLECVQDMDHENMFWYRQDPGLGLRLIYFSYDVKMKEKGDIPEGYSVSREKKERFSLILESASTNQTSMYLCASSFGGQIKAYEQYFGPGTRLTVT.

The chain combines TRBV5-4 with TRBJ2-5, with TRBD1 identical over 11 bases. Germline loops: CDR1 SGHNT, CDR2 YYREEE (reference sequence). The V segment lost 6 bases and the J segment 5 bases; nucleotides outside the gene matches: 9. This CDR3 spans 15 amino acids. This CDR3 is CASKVGTGGYETQYF. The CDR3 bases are TGTGCCAGCAAGGTTGGGACAGGGGGATATGAGACCCAGTACTTC.

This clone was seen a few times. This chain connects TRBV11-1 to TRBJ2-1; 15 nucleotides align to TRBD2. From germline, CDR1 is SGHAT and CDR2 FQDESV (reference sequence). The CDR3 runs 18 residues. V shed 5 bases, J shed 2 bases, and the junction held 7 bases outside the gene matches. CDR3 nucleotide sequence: TGTGCCAGCAGCCCGGGACTAGCGGGAGGCGGGGCCTACAATGAGCAGTTCTTC. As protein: CASSPGLAGGGAYNEQFF. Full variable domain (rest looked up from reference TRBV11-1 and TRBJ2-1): EAEVAQSPRYKITEKSQAVAFWCDPISGHATLYWYRQILGQGPELLVQFQDESVVDDSQLPKDRFSAERLKGVDSTLKIQPAELGDSAMYLCASSPGLAGGGAYNEQFFGPGTRLTVL.

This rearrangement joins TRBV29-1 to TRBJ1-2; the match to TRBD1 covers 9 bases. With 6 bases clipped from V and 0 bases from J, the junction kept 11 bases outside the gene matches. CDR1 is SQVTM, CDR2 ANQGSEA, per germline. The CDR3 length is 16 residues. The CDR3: CSVADGQGYANYGYTF. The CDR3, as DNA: TGCAGCGTCGCCGATGGACAGGGGTATGCTAACTATGGCTACACCTTC.

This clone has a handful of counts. The CDR3, as DNA: TGTGCCAGCAGTTTAAGGTTCCCCATTTTCGACAGGGAAGATTGGGGGCCCCAGCATTTT. Its translation: CASSLRFPIFDREDWGPQHF. The chain recombines TRBV27 with TRBJ1-5, with 7 bases lining up with TRBD1. CDR1 is MNHEY, CDR2 SMNVEV, per germline (reference sequence). V shed 2 bases and J 9 bases; nucleotides not matched to a gene: 25. This CDR3 spans 20 amino acids.

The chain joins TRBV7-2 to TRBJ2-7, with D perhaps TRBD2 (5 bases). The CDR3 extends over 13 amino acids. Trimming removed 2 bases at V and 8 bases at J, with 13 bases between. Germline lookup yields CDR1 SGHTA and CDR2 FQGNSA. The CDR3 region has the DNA TGTGCCAGCAGCTTAAGAGGATCGGGGAAGCAGTACTTC. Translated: CASSLRGSGKQYF.

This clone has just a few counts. The CDR3 coding sequence is TGTGCCAGTAGTACGCCCGGACAGGGGGACGAGCAGTACTTC. Protein: CASSTPGQGDEQYF. The chain recombines TRBV19 with TRBJ2-7; 10 positions match TRBD1. With V trimmed by 4 bases and J by 5 bases, 5 bases remained unmatched. This CDR3 has 14 amino acids. The germline V gene has CDR1 LNHDA and CDR2 SQIVND (reference sequence).

DNA for the CDR3: TGTGCCAGCAGCGTAGCTACAAGGGGACTAGCGGACAATGAGCAGTTCTTC. The encoded protein is CASSVATRGLADNEQFF. The chain uses TRBV9 and TRBJ2-1; 11 bases line up with TRBD2. The junction had 7 bases not matched to a gene; V was cut back by 0 bases and J by 5 bases. This CDR3 has 17 amino acids. Germline V lookup: CDR1 SGDLS, CDR2 YYNGEE.

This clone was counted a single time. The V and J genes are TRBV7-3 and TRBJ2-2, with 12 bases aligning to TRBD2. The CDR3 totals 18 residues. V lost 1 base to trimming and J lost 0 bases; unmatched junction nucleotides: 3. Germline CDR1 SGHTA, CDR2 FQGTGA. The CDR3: CASSLIASGRANTGELFF. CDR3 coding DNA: TGTGCCAGCAGCTTAATCGCTAGCGGGAGGGCGAACACCGGGGAGCTGTTTTTT.

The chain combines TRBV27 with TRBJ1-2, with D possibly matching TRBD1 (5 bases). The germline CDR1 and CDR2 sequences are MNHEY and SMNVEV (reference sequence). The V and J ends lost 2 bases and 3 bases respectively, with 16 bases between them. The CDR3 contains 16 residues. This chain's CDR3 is CASSLQAGPSDYGYTF. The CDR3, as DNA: TGTGCCAGCAGTTTACAGGCAGGGCCAAGTGACTATGGCTACACCTTC.

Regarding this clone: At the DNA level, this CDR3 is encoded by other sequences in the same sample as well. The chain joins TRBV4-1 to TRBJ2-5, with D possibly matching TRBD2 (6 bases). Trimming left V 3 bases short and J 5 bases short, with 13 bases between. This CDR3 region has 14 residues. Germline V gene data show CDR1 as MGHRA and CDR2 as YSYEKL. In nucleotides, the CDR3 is TGCGCCAGCAGCCAGGGACTGGCGTCTGAGACCCAGTACTTC. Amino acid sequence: CASSQGLASETQYF.

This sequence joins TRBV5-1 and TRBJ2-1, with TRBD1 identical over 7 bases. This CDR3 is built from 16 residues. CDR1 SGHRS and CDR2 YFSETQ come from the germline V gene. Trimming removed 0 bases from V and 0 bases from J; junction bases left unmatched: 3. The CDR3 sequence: CASSLGGQTSYNEQFF. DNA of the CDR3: TGCGCCAGCAGCTTGGGGGGACAGACCTCCTACAATGAGCAGTTCTTC.

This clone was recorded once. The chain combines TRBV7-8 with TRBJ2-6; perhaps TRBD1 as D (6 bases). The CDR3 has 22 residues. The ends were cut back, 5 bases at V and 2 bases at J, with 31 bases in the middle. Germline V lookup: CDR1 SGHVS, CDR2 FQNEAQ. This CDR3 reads CASSSLGRWGRGNWAGANVLTF. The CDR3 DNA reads TGTGCCAGCAGCAGCCTCGGAAGGTGGGGCAGGGGAAATTGGGCTGGGGCCAACGTCCTGACTTTC.

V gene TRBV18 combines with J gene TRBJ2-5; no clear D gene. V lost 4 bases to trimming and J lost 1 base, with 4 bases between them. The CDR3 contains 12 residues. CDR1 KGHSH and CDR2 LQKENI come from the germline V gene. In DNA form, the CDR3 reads TGTGCCAGCTCACTCTTCCAAGAGACCCAGTACTTC. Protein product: CASSLFQETQYF.